This record concerns one TCR beta chain sequence. The table came from immunoSEQ multiplex PCR; TCRdb's copy has only in-frame clones and leaves some out. Counted here are about 85,000 clones, roughly three quarters occurring once; the ten biggest clones make up over 9%. This record belongs to a study of blood T cell repertoires in COVID-19. Turning to the study itself: Samples taken during acute and convalescent COVID-19 were collected in the United States, Italy and Spain. T cells, B-cell-depleted T cells, or PBMCs provided the cDNA or gDNA that served as material.

V dropped 0 bases and J dropped 8; count of bases not matched to a gene: 12. The CDR3 is 16 residues long. Germline-derived CDR1 and CDR2 are MGHRA and YSYEKL. The chain is built from TRBV4-1 and TRBJ1-2; 7 bases map to TRBD1. The sequenced sample consisted of peripheral blood. The TCR originated in a man between 65 and 85 years old with acute or convalescent COVID-19. The chain's CDR3 is CASSQDSPRGVFGYTF. The CDR3 DNA reads as TGCGCCAGCAGCCAAGATTCCCCCAGGGGGGTTTTCGGCTACACCTTC.